This T cell receptor beta chain was found in a study of T cell responses to AZD1222 COVID-19 vaccine. Study-wide findings and caveats: White British donors predominated, females outnumbered males, and clonal diversity was possibly underestimated. In all cases, repertoires were sampled only after the peak T cell response. Baseline testing showed seropositivity in only a handful of AZD1222 recipients.

Profiling relied on immunoSEQ multiplex PCR, and the TCRdb table lists in-frame clones only, not all of them. This sample carries around 200,000 clones, 85% to 90% of them seen once, and the ten largest clones take 0.49%. Concerning this clone itself: The antigen remains unidentified.

Germline V gene lookup returns CDR1 LGHDT and CDR2 YNNKEL (reference sequence). The CDR3 contains 14 residues. V lost 4 bases, J lost 5 bases, and 4 bases stayed unmatched. This TCR was sampled from an adult in good health. This chain connects TRBV3-1 (or the pseudogene TRBV3-2) to TRBJ1-4; 7 bases match TRBD1. The specimen was peripheral blood, collected on day 0 of AZD1222 vaccination. The DNA for the CDR3 is TGTGCCAGCAGCCTTCGGGACAGAAATGAAAAACTGTTTTTT. It codes for CASSLRDRNEKLFF.